Detailed here is one T cell receptor (beta chain). TCRdb keeps only in-frame clones here, not all; method: immunoSEQ multiplex PCR. The sample lists 600,000 or so clones, approximately 89% seen once, with 0.0094% in the top ten. J gave up 8 bases and V 0 bases, and 8 bases lay outside the gene matches. Looked up from germline, CDR1 is LGHNA and CDR2 is YSLEER. The CDR3 runs 16 residues. These data come from a study of shared T cell receptors in the human thymus. Separately, the same data were catalogued under a study of human thymus T cells.

The chain is built from TRBV4-3 and TRBJ2-1; 9 bases map to TRBD2. The clonotype was recovered from a boy younger than two with a congenital heart defect. The sample consisted of thymocytes. CDR3 sequence (DNA): TGCGCCAGCAGCCAAGATGCAGCGGGGGGCAGGGATGAGCAGTTCTTC. It yields the protein CASSQDAAGGRDEQFF.